This is a list of T cell receptor beta chains from one sample in a study of T cell repertoires in cytomegalovirus infection. From the reads, TCRdb called clonotypes with MiXCR, one entry per CDR3 protein. The table has 360,000 or so distinct CDR3 sequences, roughly 36% seen once; the top ten hold roughly 14%. Antigens for these TCRs are unknown. The material sequenced was cultured PBMCs, taken from culture after CMV antigen stimulation. The receptors derive from a human donor in good health (CMV status not recorded). Some clones in this sample may be carry-over from other donors' samples. The CDR3 runs from the conserved cysteine through the conserved F or W. D genes are given only for firm matches. Where a row states a size, it is once, few, many or the class of an expanded clone; other rows omit it.

abundance	v_gene	d_gene	j_gene	CDR3aa	CDR3nt
NA	TRBV20-1	NA	TRBJ2-5	CSAVRQETQYF	TGCAGTGCTGTACGCCAAGAGACCCAGTACTTC
NA	TRBV12-3/TRBV12-4	NA	TRBJ1-4	CASSLSGTKKLFF	TGTGCCAGCAGCTTAAGTGGCACGAAAAAACTGTTTTTT
few	TRBV4-3	TRBD2	TRBJ2-1	CASSQDKLAGGVKQFF	TGCGCCAGCAGCCAAGATAAACTAGCGGGAGGGGTTAAGCAGTTCTTC
many	TRBV7-8	NA	TRBJ1-2	CASSFAVRGNYGYTF	TGTGCCAGCAGCTTTGCAGTACGGGGCAACTATGGCTACACCTTC
NA	TRBV7-2	TRBD1	TRBJ2-2	CASSLPGQGERTGELFF	TGTGCCAGCAGCTTACCGGGACAGGGGGAGCGCACCGGGGAGCTGTTTTTT
few	TRBV19	TRBD2	TRBJ2-7	CASSVLAGVSEQYF	TGTGCCAGTAGTGTCCTAGCGGGAGTCAGCGAGCAGTACTTC
NA	TRBV5-6	NA	TRBJ1-1	CASSSPTGGSTEAFF	TGTGCCAGCAGCAGTCCGACTGGAGGGAGCACTGAAGCTTTCTTT
once	TRBV3-1	NA	TRBJ2-7	CASSQALGYGEQYF	TGTGCCAGCAGCCAAGCCCTTGGGTACGGCGAGCAGTACTTC
once	TRBV4-3	TRBD1	TRBJ1-3	CASSQDEGAGNTIYF	TGCGCCAGCAGCCAAGATGAGGGGGCGGGAAACACCATATATTTT
NA	TRBV7-8	NA	TRBJ2-4	CASSLQGNMDF	TGTGCCAGCAGCTTACAGGGGAATATGGACTTC
few	TRBV7-2	TRBD1	TRBJ2-2	CASSLATGAGELFF	TGTGCCAGCAGCTTAGCAACAGGGGCCGGGGAGCTGTTTTTT
once	TRBV28	NA	TRBJ1-5	CASTPWGEGDQPQHF	TGTGCCAGCACCCCGTGGGGCGAAGGAGATCAGCCCCAGCATTTT
NA	TRBV12-3/TRBV12-4	TRBD1	TRBJ1-4	CASSGTENEKLFF	TGTGCCAGCAGTGGGACAGAGAATGAAAAACTGTTTTTT
NA	TRBV6-5	NA	TRBJ2-4	CASSSPTGGGKNIQYF	TGTGCCAGCAGTTCCCCGACAGGTGGTGGCAAAAACATTCAGTACTTC
NA	TRBV12-3/TRBV12-4	TRBD2	TRBJ2-5	CASSLASGRGEETQYF	TGTGCCAGCAGTTTGGCTAGCGGGAGGGGGGAGGAGACCCAGTACTTC
NA	TRBV27	TRBD2	TRBJ2-3	CASRRLAGVRTDTQYF	TGTGCCAGCAGGCGACTAGCGGGCGTTCGCACAGATACGCAGTATTTT
NA	TRBV2	NA	TRBJ1-6	CASSNRGRNSPLHF	TGTGCCAGCAGTAACCGGGGCCGGAATTCACCCCTCCACTTT
many	TRBV7-6	TRBD2	TRBJ2-3	CASSLALTSGSTDTQYF	TGTGCCAGCAGCTTAGCTCTGACTAGCGGGAGTACAGATACGCAGTATTTT
NA	TRBV4-2	TRBD1	TRBJ2-7	CASSLRQGVPYEQYF	TGTGCCAGCAGCCTAAGACAGGGGGTCCCCTACGAGCAGTACTTC
few	TRBV27	NA	TRBJ2-7	CASADGGPYEQYF	TGTGCCAGCGCCGACGGGGGTCCCTACGAGCAGTACTTC
NA	TRBV6-2/TRBV6-3	TRBD2	TRBJ2-7	CASSFAGGYYEQYF	TGTGCCAGCAGTTTTGCGGGAGGATACTACGAGCAGTACTTC
few	TRBV7-9	NA	TRBJ2-1	CASSPPNKGNEQFF	TGTGCCAGCAGCCCCCCTAATAAGGGCAATGAGCAGTTCTTC
NA	TRBV19	NA	TRBJ1-1	CASTPERYTEAFF	TGTGCCAGTACACCCGAACGATACACTGAAGCTTTCTTT
few	TRBV19	NA	TRBJ1-4	CASRLGLNEKLFF	TGTGCCAGTAGGTTGGGCCTGAATGAAAAACTGTTTTTT
few	TRBV7-2	NA	TRBJ2-7	CASSSYGPYEQYF	TGTGCCAGCAGCTCGTACGGCCCCTACGAGCAGTACTTC
NA	TRBV6-1	NA	TRBJ2-1	CASSERGRYNEQFF	TGTGCCAGCAGTGAAAGGGGTCGCTACAATGAGCAGTTCTTC
few	TRBV28	TRBD1	TRBJ1-5	CASRPPGQGVGQPQHF	TGTGCCAGCAGACCTCCCGGACAGGGGGTGGGTCAGCCCCAGCATTTT
NA	TRBV12-5	TRBD1	TRBJ2-1	CASGFKPQDRDYNEQFF	TGTGCTAGTGGTTTTAAACCCCAGGACAGGGATTACAATGAGCAGTTCTTC
many	TRBV7-2	NA	TRBJ2-3	CASSWSGASTDTQYF	TGTGCCAGCAGCTGGTCCGGAGCTAGCACAGATACGCAGTATTTT
NA	TRBV7-7	TRBD2	TRBJ2-1	CASSLGSGRADEQFF	TGTGCTAGCAGCTTAGGTAGCGGGAGGGCCGATGAGCAGTTCTTC
few	TRBV20-1	NA	TRBJ1-1	CSASGGKGGEEGAFF	TGCAGTGCCAGCGGGGGAAAAGGGGGTGAGGAAGGAGCTTTCTTT
few	TRBV28	TRBD1	TRBJ2-2	CASSPRDRGRSLKSGELFF	TGTGCCAGCAGTCCTCGGGACAGGGGGCGTTCTTTGAAGTCCGGGGAGCTGTTTTTT
NA	TRBV7-6	NA	TRBJ1-5	CASSLVGGWEIDQPQHF	TGTGCCAGCAGCTTAGTCGGGGGTTGGGAGATTGATCAGCCCCAGCATTTT
few	TRBV7-2	NA	TRBJ2-1	CASSLGGTIYGSEQFF	TGTGCCAGCAGTTTAGGGGGTACGATCTACGGCAGTGAGCAGTTCTTC
NA	TRBV7-9	TRBD1	TRBJ1-1	CASRGTGEGSEAFF	TGTGCCAGCAGGGGCACAGGGGAAGGATCTGAAGCTTTCTTT
NA	TRBV7-8	TRBD1	TRBJ1-4	CASSLARLAGGGRNEKLFF	TGTGCCAGCAGCTTAGCGCGATTGGCAGGGGGAGGTCGGAATGAAAAACTGTTTTTT
NA	TRBV7-2	TRBD1	TRBJ2-1	CASSSGQGSYNEQFF	TGTGCCAGCAGCTCCGGACAGGGGTCCTACAATGAGCAGTTCTTC
NA	TRBV6-1	TRBD1	TRBJ2-1	CASRPSGTGGIGEQFF	TGTGCCAGCAGGCCTTCCGGGACAGGGGGAATCGGTGAGCAGTTCTTC
NA	TRBV9	NA	TRBJ2-1	CASTSNPTSYNEQFF	TGTGCCAGCACCTCGAACCCCACTAGCTACAATGAGCAGTTCTTC
few	TRBV7-9	NA	TRBJ2-5	CASSPPTQETQYF	TGTGCCAGCAGCCCGCCGACCCAAGAGACCCAGTACTTC
NA	TRBV18	TRBD1	TRBJ1-1	CASSPGQVSTFF	TGTGCCAGCTCACCAGGACAGGTTTCGACTTTCTTT
few	TRBV7-6	TRBD2	TRBJ2-1	CASSLLAGGPDEQFF	TGTGCCAGCAGCTTACTAGCGGGAGGGCCGGATGAGCAGTTCTTC
NA	TRBV19	TRBD2	TRBJ2-3	CASSNGLATDTQYF	TGTGCCAGTAGTAACGGACTAGCGACAGATACGCAGTATTTT
few	TRBV19	NA	TRBJ1-5	CASTPMGRKRSNQPQHF	TGTGCCAGTACCCCGATGGGACGGAAGAGGAGCAATCAGCCCCAGCATTTT
NA	TRBV20-1	TRBD1	TRBJ1-2	CSAMFTGTGSNYGYTF	TGCAGTGCTATGTTTACCGGGACAGGGAGCAACTATGGCTACACCTTC
once	TRBV5-4	NA	TRBJ1-2	CASSSRGPKGDGYTF	TGTGCCAGCAGCTCCCGGGGCCCTAAAGGGGATGGCTACACCTTC
few	TRBV20-1	TRBD2	TRBJ2-5	CSAFGLGQETQYF	TGCAGTGCCTTTGGACTAGGTCAGGAGACCCAGTACTTC